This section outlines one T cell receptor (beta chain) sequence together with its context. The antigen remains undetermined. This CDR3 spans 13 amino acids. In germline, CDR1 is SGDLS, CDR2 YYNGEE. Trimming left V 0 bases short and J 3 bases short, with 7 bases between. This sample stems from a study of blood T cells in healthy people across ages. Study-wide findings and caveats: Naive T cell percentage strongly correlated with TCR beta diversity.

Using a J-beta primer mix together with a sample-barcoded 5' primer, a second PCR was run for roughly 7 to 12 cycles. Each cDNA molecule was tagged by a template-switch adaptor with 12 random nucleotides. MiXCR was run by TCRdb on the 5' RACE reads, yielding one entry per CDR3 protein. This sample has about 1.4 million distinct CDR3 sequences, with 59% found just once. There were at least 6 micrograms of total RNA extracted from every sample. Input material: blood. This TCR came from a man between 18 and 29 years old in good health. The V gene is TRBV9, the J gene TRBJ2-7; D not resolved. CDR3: CASSVAGFYEQYF. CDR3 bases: TGTGCCAGCAGCGTAGCTGGGTTCTACGAGCAGTACTTC.